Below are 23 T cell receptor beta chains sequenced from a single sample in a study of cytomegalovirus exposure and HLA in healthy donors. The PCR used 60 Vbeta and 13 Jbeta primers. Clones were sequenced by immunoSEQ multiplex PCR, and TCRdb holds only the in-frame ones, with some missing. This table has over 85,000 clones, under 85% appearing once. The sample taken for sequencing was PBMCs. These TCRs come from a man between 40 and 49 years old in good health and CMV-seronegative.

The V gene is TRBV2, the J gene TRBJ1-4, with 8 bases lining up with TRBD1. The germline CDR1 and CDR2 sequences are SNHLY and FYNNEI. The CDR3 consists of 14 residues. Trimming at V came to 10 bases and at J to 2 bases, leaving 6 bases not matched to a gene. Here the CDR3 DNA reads TGTGCCAAAGGACAGGGTAGGACTAATGAAAAACTGTTTTTT. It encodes CAKGQGRTNEKLFF.

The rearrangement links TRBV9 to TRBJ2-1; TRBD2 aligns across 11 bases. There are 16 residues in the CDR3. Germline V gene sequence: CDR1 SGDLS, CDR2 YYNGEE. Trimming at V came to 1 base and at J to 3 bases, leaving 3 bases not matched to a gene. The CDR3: CASSVSGTSGYNEQFF. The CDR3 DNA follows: TGTGCCAGCAGCGTATCGGGGACTAGCGGCTACAATGAGCAGTTCTTC.

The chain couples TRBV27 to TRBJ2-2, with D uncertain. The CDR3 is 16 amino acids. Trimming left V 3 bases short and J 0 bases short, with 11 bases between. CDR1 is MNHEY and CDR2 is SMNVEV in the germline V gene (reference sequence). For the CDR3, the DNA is TGTGCCAGCAGTTTTTCGCGGAGATCGAACACCGGGGAGCTGTTTTTT. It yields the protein CASSFSRRSNTGELFF.

CDR3 loop: CASSVEPESYEQYF. Written as DNA, the CDR3 is TGTGCCAGCAGCGTAGAGCCCGAATCCTACGAGCAGTACTTC. This chain connects TRBV9 to TRBJ2-7, with D hard to call. V dropped 0 bases and J dropped 1 base, with 8 bases sitting between them. Germline assignment: CDR1 SGDLS and CDR2 YYNGEE. The CDR3 has 14 residues.

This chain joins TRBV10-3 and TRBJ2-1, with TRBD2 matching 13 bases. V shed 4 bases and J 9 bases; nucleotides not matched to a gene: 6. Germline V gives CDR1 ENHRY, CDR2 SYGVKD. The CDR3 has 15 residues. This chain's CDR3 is CAISALAGGPSEQFF. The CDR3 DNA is TGTGCCATCAGTGCACTAGCGGGAGGGCCTAGTGAGCAGTTCTTC.

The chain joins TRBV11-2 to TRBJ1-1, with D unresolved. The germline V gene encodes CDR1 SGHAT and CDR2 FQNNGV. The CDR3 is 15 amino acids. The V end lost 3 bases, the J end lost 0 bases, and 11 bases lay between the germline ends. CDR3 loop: CASSFPADMNTEAFF. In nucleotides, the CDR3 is TGTGCCAGCAGCTTCCCCGCAGACATGAACACTGAAGCTTTCTTT.

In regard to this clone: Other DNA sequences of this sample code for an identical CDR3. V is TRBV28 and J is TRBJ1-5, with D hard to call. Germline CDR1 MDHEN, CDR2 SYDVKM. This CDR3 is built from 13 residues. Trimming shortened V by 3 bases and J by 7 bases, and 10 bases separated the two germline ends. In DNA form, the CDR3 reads TGTGCCAGCAGTTTGGTGCAGCGACAGCCCCAGCATTTT. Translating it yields CASSLVQRQPQHF.

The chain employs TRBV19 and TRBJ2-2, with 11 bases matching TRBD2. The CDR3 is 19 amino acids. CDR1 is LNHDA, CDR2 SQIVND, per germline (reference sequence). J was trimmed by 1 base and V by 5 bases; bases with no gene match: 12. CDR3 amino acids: CASSSSGLAGGQNTGELFF. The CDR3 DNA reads TGTGCCAGTAGTTCCTCGGGCCTAGCGGGGGGCCAGAACACCGGGGAGCTGTTTTTT.

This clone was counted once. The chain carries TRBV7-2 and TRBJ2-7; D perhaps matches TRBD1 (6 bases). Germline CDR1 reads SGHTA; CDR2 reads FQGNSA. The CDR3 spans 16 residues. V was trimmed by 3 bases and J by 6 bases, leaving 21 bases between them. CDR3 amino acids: CASSLGPGTRTGEQYF. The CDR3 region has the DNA TGTGCCAGCAGCTTGGGCCCGGGGACACGGACTGGCGAGCAGTACTTC.

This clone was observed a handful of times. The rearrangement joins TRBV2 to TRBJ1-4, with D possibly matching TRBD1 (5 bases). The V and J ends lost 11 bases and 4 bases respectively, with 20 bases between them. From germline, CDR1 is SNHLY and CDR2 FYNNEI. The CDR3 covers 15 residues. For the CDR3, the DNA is TGTGCCGGACTAAGGCGGCCAGGGCGTAATGAAAAACTGTTTTTT. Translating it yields CAGLRRPGRNEKLFF.

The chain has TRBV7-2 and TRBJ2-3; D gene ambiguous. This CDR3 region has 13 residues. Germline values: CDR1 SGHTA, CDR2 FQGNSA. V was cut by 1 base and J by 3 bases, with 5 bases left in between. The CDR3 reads CASSLELTDTQYF. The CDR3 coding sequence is TGTGCCAGCAGCTTAGAGCTTACAGATACGCAGTATTTT.

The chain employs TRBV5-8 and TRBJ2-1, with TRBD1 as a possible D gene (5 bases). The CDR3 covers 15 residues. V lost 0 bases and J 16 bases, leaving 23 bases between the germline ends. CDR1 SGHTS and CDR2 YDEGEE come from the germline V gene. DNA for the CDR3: TGTGCCAGCAGCTTGGGGCTCAGGGTCGATGGGTCCCTCTTCTTC. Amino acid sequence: CASSLGLRVDGSLFF.

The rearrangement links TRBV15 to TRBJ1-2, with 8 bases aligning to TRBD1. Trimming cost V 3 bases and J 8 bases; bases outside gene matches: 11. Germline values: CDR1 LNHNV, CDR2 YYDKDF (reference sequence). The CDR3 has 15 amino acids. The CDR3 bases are TGTGCCACCAGCAGGACAGACAGGGGAAGCGGGGGCTACACCTTC. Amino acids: CATSRTDRGSGGYTF.

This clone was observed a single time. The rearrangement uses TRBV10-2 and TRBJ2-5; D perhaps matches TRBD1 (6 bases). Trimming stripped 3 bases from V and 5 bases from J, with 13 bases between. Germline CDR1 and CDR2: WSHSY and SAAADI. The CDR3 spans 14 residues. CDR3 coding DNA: TGCGCCAGCAGTGACCTAGGGGGAAGGGAGACCCAGTACTTC. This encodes CASSDLGGRETQYF.

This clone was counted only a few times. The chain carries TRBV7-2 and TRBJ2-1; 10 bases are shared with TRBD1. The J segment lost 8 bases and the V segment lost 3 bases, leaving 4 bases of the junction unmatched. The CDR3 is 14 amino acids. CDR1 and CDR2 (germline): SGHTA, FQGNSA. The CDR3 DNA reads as TGTGCCAGCAGCTTCGACAGGGGGCGCGATGAGCAGTTCTTC. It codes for CASSFDRGRDEQFF.

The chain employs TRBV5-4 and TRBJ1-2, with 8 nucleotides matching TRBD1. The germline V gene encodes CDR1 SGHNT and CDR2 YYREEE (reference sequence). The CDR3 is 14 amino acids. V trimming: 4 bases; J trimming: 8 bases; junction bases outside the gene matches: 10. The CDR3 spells CASSTTWTGNGYTF. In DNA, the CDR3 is TGTGCCAGCAGCACAACCTGGACAGGGAACGGCTACACCTTC.

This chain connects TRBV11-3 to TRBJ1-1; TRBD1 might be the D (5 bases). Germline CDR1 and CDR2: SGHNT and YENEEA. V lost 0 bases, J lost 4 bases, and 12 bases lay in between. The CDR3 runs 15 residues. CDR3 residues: CASSLEGRVATEAFF. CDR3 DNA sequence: TGTGCCAGCAGCTTAGAGGGCAGGGTGGCCACTGAAGCTTTCTTT.

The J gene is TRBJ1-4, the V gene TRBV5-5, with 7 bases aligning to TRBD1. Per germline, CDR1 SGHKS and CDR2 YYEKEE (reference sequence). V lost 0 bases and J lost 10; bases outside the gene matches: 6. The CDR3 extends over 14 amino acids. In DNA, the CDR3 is TGTGCCAGCAGCTTGGAGGCAGGGGGTAGAAAACTGTTTTTT. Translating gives CASSLEAGGRKLFF.

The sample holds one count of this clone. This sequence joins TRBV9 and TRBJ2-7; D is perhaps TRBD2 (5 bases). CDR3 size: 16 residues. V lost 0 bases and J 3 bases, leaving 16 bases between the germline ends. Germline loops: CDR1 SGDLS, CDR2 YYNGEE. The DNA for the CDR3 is TGTGCCAGCAGCGTAGCCCCCTTCCCCCGGGACTACGAGCAGTACTTC. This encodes CASSVAPFPRDYEQYF.

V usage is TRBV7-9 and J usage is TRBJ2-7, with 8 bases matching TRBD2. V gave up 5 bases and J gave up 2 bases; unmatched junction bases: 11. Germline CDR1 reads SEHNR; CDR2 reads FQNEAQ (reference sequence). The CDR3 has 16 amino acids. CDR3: CASSPHSGGTPYEQYF. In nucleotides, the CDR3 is TGTGCCAGCAGCCCACACAGCGGGGGAACACCCTACGAGCAGTACTTC.

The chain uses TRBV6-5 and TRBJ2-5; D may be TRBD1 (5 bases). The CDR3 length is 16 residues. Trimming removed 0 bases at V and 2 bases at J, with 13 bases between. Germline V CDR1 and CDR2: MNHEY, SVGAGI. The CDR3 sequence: CASSYSTGAGQETQYF. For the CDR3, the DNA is TGTGCCAGCAGTTACTCGACTGGGGCCGGGCAAGAGACCCAGTACTTC.

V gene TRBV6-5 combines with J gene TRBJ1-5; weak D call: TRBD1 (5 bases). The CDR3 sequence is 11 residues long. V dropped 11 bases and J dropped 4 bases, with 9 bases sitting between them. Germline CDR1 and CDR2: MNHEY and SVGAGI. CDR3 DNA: TGTGCCGCAGGGCGGAATCAGCCCCAGCATTTT. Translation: CAAGRNQPQHF.

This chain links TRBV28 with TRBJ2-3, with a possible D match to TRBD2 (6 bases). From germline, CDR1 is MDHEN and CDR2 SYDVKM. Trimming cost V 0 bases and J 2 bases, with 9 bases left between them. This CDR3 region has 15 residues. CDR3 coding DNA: TGTGCCAGCAGTTTATGGGGGGGACTCACAGATACGCAGTATTTT. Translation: CASSLWGGLTDTQYF.